The 5 T cell receptor beta chains reported below all come from one sample, sequenced in a study of blood T cell repertoires in COVID-19. The method was immunoSEQ multiplex PCR; TCRdb's version includes in-frame clones alone and lacks a portion of them. The table records around 150,000 clones, over 80% of them present only once. Source material: PBMCs or T cells enriched from blood (not recorded which). These receptor sequences come from a woman in her 40s who had recovered from COVID-19.

The rearrangement uses TRBV9 and TRBJ2-3, with 9 bases lining up with TRBD2. The ends lost 4 bases at V and 4 bases at J; junction bases unmatched: 10. The CDR3 is 16 amino acids. In germline, CDR1 is SGDLS, CDR2 YYNGEE. The CDR3 reads CASSPRGGQGADTQYF. DNA of the CDR3: TGTGCCAGCAGCCCGCGGGGGGGCCAGGGGGCAGATACGCAGTATTTT.

This rearrangement joins TRBV19 to TRBJ2-1, with 8 positions matching TRBD2. V shed 3 bases and J 0 bases; nucleotides not matched to a gene: 7. The CDR3 is 17 residues long. The germline CDR1 and CDR2 sequences are LNHDA and SQIVND (reference sequence). In nucleotides, the CDR3 is TGTGCCAGTAGTATCGATAGCGGGATAAGCTCCTACAATGAGCAGTTCTTC. This encodes CASSIDSGISSYNEQFF.

CDR3 loop: CASSKDRGEMNTEAFF. As DNA, the CDR3 is TGTGCCAGCAGCAAAGACAGGGGGGAAATGAACACTGAAGCTTTCTTT. V usage is TRBV5-4 and J usage is TRBJ1-1, with 9 nucleotides matching TRBD1. V trimming: 4 bases; J trimming: 0 bases; junction bases outside the gene matches: 7. Germline V CDR1 and CDR2: SGHNT, YYREEE (reference sequence). This CDR3 contains 16 residues.

The chain couples TRBV19 to TRBJ1-3; TRBD1 matches 10 bases. The germline V gene has CDR1 LNHDA and CDR2 SQIVND (reference sequence). Germline trimming cut 5 bases from V and 4 bases from J; bases unmatched to any gene: 8. This CDR3 comprises 16 residues. The CDR3 DNA follows: TGTGCCAGTAGTCGCGACAGGGGGCGAACGGGAAACACCATATATTTT. This translates into CASSRDRGRTGNTIYF.

The rearrangement uses TRBV10-2 and TRBJ1-6; 12 bases fit TRBD1. The CDR3 is 19 residues long. The junction had 9 bases not matched to a gene; V was cut back by 3 bases and J by 3 bases. Germline CDR1 WSHSY, CDR2 SAAADI. CDR3 in DNA: TGCGCCAGCAGTGATTTCGGGACAGGGGGCTCCATCTATAATTCACCCCTCCACTTT. It codes for CASSDFGTGGSIYNSPLHF.